The sequence of this T cell receptor (beta chain) was determined in a study of cytomegalovirus exposure and HLA in healthy donors. The V gene's germline CDR1 is MDHEN and CDR2 SYDVKM. There are 13 residues in the CDR3. Trimming stripped 4 bases from V and 0 bases from J, with 7 bases between. Broader study findings: Generally TCR sequences proved uncommon, though certain public TCRs appeared in numerous donors.

It was with 60 Vbeta and 13 Jbeta primers that the PCR ran. TCRdb's copy holds only in-frame clones and misses some; the assay was immunoSEQ multiplex PCR. The table records roughly 160,000 clones, around 82% of them present only once. Worth noting for this clone: Its antigen is still unknown.

Specimen: PBMCs. The TCR originated in a man in his fifties or sixties in good health and CMV-seropositive. V and J are TRBV28 and TRBJ2-7; D remains unclear. CDR3 in amino acids: CASSYPSSYEQYF. The CDR3 coding sequence is TGTGCCAGCAGTTACCCCAGCTCCTACGAGCAGTACTTC. Drawing the rest from reference TRBV28 and TRBJ2-7, the complete variable domain is DVKVTQSSRYLVKRTGEKVFLECVQDMDHENMFWYRQDPGLGLRLIYFSYDVKMKEKGDIPEGYSVSREKKERFSLILESASTNQTSMYLCASSYPSSYEQYFGPGTRLTVT.